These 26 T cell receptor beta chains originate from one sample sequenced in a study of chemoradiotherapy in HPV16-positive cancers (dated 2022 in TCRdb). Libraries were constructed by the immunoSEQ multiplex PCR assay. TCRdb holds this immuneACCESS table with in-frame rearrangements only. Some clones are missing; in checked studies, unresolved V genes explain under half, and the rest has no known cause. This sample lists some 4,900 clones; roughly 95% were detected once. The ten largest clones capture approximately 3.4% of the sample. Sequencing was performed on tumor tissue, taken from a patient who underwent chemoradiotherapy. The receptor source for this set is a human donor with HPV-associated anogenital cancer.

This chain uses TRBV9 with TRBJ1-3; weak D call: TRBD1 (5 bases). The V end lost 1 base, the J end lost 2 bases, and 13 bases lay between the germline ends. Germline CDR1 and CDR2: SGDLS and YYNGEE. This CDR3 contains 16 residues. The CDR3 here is CASSVWGSRTGNTIYF. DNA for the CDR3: TGTGCCAGCAGCGTATGGGGGTCCCGTACTGGAAACACCATATATTTT.

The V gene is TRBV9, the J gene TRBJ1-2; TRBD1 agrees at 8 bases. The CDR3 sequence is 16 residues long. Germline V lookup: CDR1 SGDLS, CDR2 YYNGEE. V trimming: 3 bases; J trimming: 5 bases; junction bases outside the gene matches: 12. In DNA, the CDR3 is TGTGCCAGCAGCGGCGAGGGTGGACAGGGTCCGTATGGCTACACCTTC. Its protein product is CASSGEGGQGPYGYTF.

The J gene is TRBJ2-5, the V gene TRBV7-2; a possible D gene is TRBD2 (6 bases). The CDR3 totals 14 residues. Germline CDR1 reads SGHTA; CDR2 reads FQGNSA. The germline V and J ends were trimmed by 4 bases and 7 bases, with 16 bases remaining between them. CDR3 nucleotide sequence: TGTGCCAGCAGCTCGGTTATCGGGCGGGGGACCCAGTACTTC. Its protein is CASSSVIGRGTQYF. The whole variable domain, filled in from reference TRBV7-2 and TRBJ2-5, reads GAGVSQSPSNKVTEKGKDVELRCDPISGHTALYWYRQSLGQGLEFLIYFQGNSAPDKSGLPSDRFSAERTGGSVSTLTIQRTQQEDSAVYLCASSSVIGRGTQYFGPGTRLLVL.

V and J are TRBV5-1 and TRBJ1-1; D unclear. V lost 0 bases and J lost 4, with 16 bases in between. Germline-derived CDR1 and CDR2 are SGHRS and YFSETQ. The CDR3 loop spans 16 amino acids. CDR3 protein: CASSLDFRPPGTEAFF. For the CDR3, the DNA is TGCGCCAGCAGCTTGGATTTCCGGCCCCCGGGCACTGAAGCTTTCTTT.

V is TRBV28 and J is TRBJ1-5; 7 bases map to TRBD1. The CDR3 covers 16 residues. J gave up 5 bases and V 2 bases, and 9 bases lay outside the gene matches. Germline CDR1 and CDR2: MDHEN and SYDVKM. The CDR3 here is CASSLRDRVLYQPQHF. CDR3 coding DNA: TGTGCCAGCAGTTTACGCGACAGGGTGCTTTATCAGCCCCAGCATTTT. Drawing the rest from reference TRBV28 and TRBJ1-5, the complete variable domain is DVKVTQSSRYLVKRTGEKVFLECVQDMDHENMFWYRQDPGLGLRLIYFSYDVKMKEKGDIPEGYSVSREKKERFSLILESASTNQTSMYLCASSLRDRVLYQPQHFGDGTRLSIL.

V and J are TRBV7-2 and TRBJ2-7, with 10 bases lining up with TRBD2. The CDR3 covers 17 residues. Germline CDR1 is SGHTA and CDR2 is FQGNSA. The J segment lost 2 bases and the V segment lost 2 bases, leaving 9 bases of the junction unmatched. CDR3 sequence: CASSLRGSGGATYEQYF. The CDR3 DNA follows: TGTGCCAGCAGCTTAAGGGGCAGCGGGGGGGCTACCTACGAGCAGTACTTC.

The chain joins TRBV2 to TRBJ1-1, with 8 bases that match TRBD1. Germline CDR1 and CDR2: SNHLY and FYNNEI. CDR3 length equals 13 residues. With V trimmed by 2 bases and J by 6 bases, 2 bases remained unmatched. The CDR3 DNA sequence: TGTGCCAGCAGTGAAACGACAGGGGCTGAAGCTTTCTTT. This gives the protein CASSETTGAEAFF.

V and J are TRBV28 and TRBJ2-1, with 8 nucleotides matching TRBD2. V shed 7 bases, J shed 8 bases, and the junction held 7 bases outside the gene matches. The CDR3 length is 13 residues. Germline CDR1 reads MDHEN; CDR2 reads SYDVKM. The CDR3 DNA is TGTGCCAGCACCGGGACTAGAGTTTATGAGCAGTTCTTC. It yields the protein CASTGTRVYEQFF. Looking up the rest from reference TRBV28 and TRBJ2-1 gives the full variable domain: DVKVTQSSRYLVKRTGEKVFLECVQDMDHENMFWYRQDPGLGLRLIYFSYDVKMKEKGDIPEGYSVSREKKERFSLILESASTNQTSMYLCASTGTRVYEQFFGPGTRLTVL.

CDR3 nucleotide sequence: TGTGCCAGCAGCTTACAGGGGGCGTCTTATCGCTACACCTTC. Translation gives CASSLQGASYRYTF. The chain combines TRBV11-2 with TRBJ1-2; 8 nucleotides line up with TRBD1. Germline loops: CDR1 SGHAT, CDR2 FQNNGV. There are 14 residues in the CDR3. Germline trimming cut 2 bases from V and 9 bases from J; bases unmatched to any gene: 8.

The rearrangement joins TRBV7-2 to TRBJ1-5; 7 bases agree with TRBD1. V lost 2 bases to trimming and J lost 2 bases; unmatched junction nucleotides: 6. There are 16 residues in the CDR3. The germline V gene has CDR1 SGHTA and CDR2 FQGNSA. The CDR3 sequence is CASSLKTGSGNQPQHF. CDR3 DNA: TGTGCCAGCAGCTTAAAGACAGGGTCGGGCAATCAGCCCCAGCATTTT.

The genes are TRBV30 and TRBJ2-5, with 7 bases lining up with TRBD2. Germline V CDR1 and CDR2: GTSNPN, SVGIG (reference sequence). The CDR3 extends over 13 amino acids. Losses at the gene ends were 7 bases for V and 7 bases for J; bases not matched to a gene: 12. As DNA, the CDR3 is TGTGCCTCTTCTAGCGGCTCGCGTCGGACCCAGTACTTC. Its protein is CASSSGSRRTQYF.

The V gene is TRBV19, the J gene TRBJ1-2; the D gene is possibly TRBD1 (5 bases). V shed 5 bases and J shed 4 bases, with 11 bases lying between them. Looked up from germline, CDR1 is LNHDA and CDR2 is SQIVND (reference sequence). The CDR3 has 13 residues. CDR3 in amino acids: CASSSGLRYGYTF. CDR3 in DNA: TGTGCCAGTAGTTCGGGACTTCGCTATGGCTACACCTTC.

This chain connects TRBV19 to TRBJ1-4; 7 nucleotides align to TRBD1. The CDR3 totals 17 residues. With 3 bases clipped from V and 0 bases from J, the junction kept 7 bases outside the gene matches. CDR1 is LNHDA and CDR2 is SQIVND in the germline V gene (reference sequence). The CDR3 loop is CASSMYRGEATNEKLFF. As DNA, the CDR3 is TGTGCCAGTAGTATGTACAGGGGTGAGGCAACTAATGAAAAACTGTTTTTT.

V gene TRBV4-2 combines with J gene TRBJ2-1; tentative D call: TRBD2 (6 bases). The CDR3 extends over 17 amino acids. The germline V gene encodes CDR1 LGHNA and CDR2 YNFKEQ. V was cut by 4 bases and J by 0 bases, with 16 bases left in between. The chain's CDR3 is CASSRGTAGYSYNEQFF. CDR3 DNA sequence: TGTGCCAGCAGCCGAGGGACGGCGGGATACTCCTACAATGAGCAGTTCTTC.

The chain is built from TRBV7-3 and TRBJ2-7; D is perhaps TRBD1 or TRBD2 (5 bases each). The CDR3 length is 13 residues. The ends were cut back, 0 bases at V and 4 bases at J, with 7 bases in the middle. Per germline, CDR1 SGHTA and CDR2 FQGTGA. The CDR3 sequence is CASSLTWGYEQYF. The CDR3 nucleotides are TGTGCCAGCAGCTTAACGTGGGGGTACGAGCAGTACTTC.

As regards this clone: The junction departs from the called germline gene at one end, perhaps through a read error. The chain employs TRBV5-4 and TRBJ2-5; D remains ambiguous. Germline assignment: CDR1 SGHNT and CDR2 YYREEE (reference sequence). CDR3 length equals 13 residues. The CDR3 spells CASSLGFQETQYF. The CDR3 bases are TGTGCCAGCAGTTTGGGGTTCCAAGAGACCCAGTACTTC.

This chain's CDR3 is CASSHFPGGDEQFF. The DNA of the CDR3 is TGCGCCAGCAGCCATTTCCCTGGGGGGGATGAGCAGTTCTTC. The J gene is TRBJ2-1, the V gene TRBV4-3; TRBD2 matches at 7 bases. CDR1 and CDR2 (germline): LGHNA, YSLEER. J lost 8 bases, V lost 3 bases, and 7 bases had no gene match. CDR3 length equals 14 residues.

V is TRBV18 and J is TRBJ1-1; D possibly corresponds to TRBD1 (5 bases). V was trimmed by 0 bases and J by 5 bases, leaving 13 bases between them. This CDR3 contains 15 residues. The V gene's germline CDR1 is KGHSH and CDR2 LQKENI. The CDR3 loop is CASSPPSGVWTEAFF. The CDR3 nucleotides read TGTGCCAGCTCACCACCTTCGGGGGTATGGACTGAAGCTTTCTTT.

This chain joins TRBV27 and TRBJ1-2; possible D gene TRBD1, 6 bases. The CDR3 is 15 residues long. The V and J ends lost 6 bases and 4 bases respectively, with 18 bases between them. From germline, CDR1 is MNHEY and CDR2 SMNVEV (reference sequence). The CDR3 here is CASSAGVPGGYGYTF. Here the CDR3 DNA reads TGTGCCAGCAGCGCAGGGGTACCGGGAGGCTATGGCTACACCTTC.

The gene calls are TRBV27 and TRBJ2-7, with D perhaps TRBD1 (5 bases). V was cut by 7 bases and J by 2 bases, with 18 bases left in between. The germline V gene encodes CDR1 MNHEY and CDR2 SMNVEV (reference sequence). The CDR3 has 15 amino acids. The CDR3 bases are TGTGCCAGCATAAGTAGTACCGACAGAACCTACGAGCAGTACTTC. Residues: CASISSTDRTYEQYF.

The CDR3 here is CASTGTGPHRDGYTF. Here the CDR3 DNA reads TGTGCCAGCACCGGGACAGGGCCCCATCGGGATGGCTACACCTTC. The V and J genes are TRBV9 and TRBJ1-2, with 9 bases matching TRBD1. This CDR3 region has 15 residues. The J segment lost 6 bases and the V segment lost 6 bases, leaving 12 bases of the junction unmatched. The V gene's germline CDR1 is SGDLS and CDR2 YYNGEE.

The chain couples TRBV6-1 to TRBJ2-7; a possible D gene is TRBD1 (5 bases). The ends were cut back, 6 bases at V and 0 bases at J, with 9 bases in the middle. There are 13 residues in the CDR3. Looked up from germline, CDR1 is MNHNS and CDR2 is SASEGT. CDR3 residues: CASSRQYSYEQYF. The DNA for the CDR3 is TGTGCCAGCAGCCGACAGTACTCCTACGAGCAGTACTTC.

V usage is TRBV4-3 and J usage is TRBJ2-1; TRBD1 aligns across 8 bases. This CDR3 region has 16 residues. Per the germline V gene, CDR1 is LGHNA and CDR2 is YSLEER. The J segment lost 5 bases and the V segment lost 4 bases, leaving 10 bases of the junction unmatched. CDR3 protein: CASSRGQGATNNEQFF. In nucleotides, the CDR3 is TGCGCCAGCAGCCGGGGGCAGGGGGCTACCAACAATGAGCAGTTCTTC.

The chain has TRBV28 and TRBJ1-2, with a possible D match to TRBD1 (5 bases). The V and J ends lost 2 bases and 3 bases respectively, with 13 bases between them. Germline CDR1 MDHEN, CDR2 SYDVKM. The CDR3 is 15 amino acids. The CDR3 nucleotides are TGTGCCAGCAGTTTAAACCCAGGGAACGACTATGGCTACACCTTC. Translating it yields CASSLNPGNDYGYTF.

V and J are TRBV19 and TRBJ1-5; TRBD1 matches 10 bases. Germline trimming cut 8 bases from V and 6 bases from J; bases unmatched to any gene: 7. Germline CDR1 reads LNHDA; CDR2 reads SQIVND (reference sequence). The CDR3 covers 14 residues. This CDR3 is CASSDRGIIQPQHF. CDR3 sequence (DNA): TGTGCCAGTTCGGACAGGGGGATCATTCAGCCCCAGCATTTT.

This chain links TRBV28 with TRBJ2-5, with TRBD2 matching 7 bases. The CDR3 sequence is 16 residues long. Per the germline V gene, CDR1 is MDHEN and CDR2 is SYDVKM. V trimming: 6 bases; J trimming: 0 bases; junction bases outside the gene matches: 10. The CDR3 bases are TGTGCCAGCAGCCCACGGCGGGGGACGTACCAAGAGACCCAGTACTTC. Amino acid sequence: CASSPRRGTYQETQYF.